The clone carrying this TCR beta chain was observed once. Its antigen remains unknown. The CDR3 runs to 14 residues. Germline values: CDR1 SNHLY, CDR2 FYNNEI. As defined, naive CD8 cells were CD45RO-negative and positively selected for CCR7, with terminally differentiated effector memory CD45RA+ cells excluded. This record comes from a study of shared clonotypes between healthy human individuals. Turning to the study itself: Per donor, CD8 memory used one plate, CD8 naive used two, CD4 memory used three and CD4 naive used three. Overall study findings and caveats: Among donors, clonotype sharing was expected to be affected by sequencing depth. Across a handful of donors, naive CD4 shared 5% to 6.5%, naive CD8 over 3%, memory CD4 roughly 2.5%, memory CD8 around 0.36%.

The protocol was immunoSEQ multiplex PCR, while the TCRdb copy is restricted to in-frame clones and leaves out a portion. The table includes about 1,800,000 clones, over 85% detected once. This sequence joins TRBV2 and TRBJ2-5; 7 bases are a match to TRBD1. The J call may be wrong; the DNA end is better matched by TRBJ2-7. Sequenced material: naive CD8+ T cells sorted from blood. The sequence derives from a young man in good health. The CDR3 spells CASSVGDRAYEQYF. CDR3 bases: TGTGCCAGCAGTGTTGGGGACAGAGCCTACGAGCAGTACTTC.